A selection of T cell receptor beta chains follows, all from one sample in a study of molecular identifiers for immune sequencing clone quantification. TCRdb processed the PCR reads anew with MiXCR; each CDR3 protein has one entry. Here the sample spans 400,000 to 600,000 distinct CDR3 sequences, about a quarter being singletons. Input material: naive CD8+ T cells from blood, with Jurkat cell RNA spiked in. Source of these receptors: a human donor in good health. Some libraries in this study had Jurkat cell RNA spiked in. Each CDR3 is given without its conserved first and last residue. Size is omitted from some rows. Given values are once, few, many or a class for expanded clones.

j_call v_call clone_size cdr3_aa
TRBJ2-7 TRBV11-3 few ASSSREVPYEQY
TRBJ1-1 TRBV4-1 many ASSPLQSEAF
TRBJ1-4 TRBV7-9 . ASLDSRVEKLF
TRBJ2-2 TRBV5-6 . ASSLAGAGTGELF
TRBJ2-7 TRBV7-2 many ASSLEGSSYEQY
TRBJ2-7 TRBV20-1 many SANLQGEHEQY
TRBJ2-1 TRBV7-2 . ASSYWRGGLYNEQL
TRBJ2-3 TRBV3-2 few ASSLPCGNVSTDTQY
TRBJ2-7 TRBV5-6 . ASSWVRSYEQY
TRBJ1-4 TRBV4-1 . ASSQDPTVRNEKLF
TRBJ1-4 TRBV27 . ASRKVSDEKLF
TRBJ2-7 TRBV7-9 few ASSSVSPSYEQY
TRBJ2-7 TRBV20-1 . GARPGGLEQY
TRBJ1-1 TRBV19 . ASRLGGGYTEAF
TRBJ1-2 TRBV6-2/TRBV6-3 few ASSFATGVIDGYT
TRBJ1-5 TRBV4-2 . ASSPDVGYGNQPQH
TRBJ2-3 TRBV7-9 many ASSPIGRAEDTQY
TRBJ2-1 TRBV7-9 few ASSHTTPGGNEQF
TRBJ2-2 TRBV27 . ASGRGMNTGELF
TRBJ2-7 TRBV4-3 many ASSQDRAGREQY
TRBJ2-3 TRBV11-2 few ASSFLPRPTDTQY
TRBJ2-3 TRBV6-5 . ASSPRDRCGDTQY
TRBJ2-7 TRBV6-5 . ASSPDYNHEQY
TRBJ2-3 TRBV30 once AWSVDTGGTDTQY
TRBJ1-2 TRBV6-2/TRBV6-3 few ASITPAGNGYT
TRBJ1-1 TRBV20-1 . SARGDREAF
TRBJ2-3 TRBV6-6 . ASSGSGGVTDTQY
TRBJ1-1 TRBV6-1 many ASSEVGDGTEAF
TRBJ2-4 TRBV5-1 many ASSSAKNIQY
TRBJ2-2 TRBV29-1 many SAAGVGAGELF
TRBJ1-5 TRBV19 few ASLVTPSNQPQH
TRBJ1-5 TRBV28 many ASMISGMGNQPQH
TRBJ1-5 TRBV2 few ASSEWKGEANQPQH
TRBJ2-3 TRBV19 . ASNWAGGPTDTQY
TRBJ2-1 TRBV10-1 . ASSYLKTLPHEQF
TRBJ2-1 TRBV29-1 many SVVLREQF
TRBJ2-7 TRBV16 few ASTQSGTDSYEQY
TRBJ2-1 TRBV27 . ASRTAESSYNEQF
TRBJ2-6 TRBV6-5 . ASSPQSFLSGANVLT
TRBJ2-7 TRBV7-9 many ASSFDRGPEQY
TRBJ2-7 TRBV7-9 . ASSPSLGVGYEQY
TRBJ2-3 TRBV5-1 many ASSKTLAGASSTDTQY
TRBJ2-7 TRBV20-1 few SARDFDGQY
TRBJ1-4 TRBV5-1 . ASSLVVGATSRANEKLF
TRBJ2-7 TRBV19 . ASSNGVAYERY
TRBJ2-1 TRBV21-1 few ASRDKTTGNSSRGRSYNEQF
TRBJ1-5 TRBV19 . ASSRGHLSNQPQH
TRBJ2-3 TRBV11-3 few ASSSRTTSTDTQY